This entry lists 27 T cell receptor beta chains sequenced from one sample in a study of human T cells and chemical hapten exposure. Time point defined: patch test 3, about 24 weeks after DPC sensitization. Treatment specified: therapeutic diphenylcyclopropenone sensitization with weekly scalp DPC. Total RNA was isolated from unfractionated whole blood. Each CDR3 protein is one row after TCRdb ran MiXCR on the RACE reads. The data contain 30,000 to 40,000 distinct CDR3 sequences, 12% of them singletons. Specimen: whole blood, collected in connection with sensitization to the hapten diphenylcyclopropenone (DPC). The receptor source for this set is a woman in her forties with alopecia areata. Some clones in this sample may be carry-over from other donors' samples.

This clonotype has only a few counts. The V call is TRBV29-1, the J call TRBJ2-1; 10 bases map to TRBD2. J gave up 7 bases and V 6 bases, and 3 bases lay outside the gene matches. Germline-derived CDR1 and CDR2 are SQVTM and ANQGSEA. CDR3 length: 12 residues. CDR3 DNA: TGCAGCGTCGTGACTAGCGGGAATGAGCAGTTCTTC. Its translation: CSVVTSGNEQFF.

A note on this clonotype: It may be a read error: a sequence one base away is much more abundant. The chain recombines TRBV19 with TRBJ2-1, with D possibly called TRBD1 or TRBD2 (6 bases each). Germline assignment: CDR1 LNHDA and CDR2 SQIVND (reference sequence). The CDR3 has 14 amino acids. CDR3 coding DNA: TGTGCCAGTAGCCTGGGGGGCGGCTACGATGAGCAGTTCTTC. It translates to CASSLGGGYDEQFF.

This clonotype has only a few counts. This chain uses TRBV9 with TRBJ2-1; 9 bases agree with TRBD2. The CDR3 extends over 16 amino acids. Germline V CDR1 and CDR2: SGDLS, YYNGEE. J lost 8 bases, V lost 0 bases, and 9 bases had no gene match. This CDR3 reads CASSVGIAGAKDEQFF. In nucleotides, the CDR3 is TGTGCCAGCAGCGTAGGCATAGCGGGAGCTAAGGATGAGCAGTTCTTC.

This clonotype was observed many times. The rearrangement uses TRBV2 and TRBJ1-5; TRBD1 is a possible D gene (5 bases). Germline V gene sequence: CDR1 SNHLY, CDR2 FYNNEI. The CDR3 length is 15 residues. Trimming shortened V by 2 bases and J by 0 bases, and 8 bases separated the two germline ends. The CDR3, as DNA: TGTGCCAGCAGTGAAAACAGGAATAGCAATCAGCCCCAGCATTTT. It codes for CASSENRNSNQPQHF.

Worth noting for this clonotype: An end of the junction differs from the germline gene, which may be a read error. The chain links TRBV29-1 to TRBJ1-2, with TRBD1 matching 7 bases. Germline CDR1 is SQVTM and CDR2 is ANQGSEA. The CDR3 sequence is 12 residues long. CDR3 residues: CSVRQGLSGRGF. The CDR3 DNA follows: TGCAGCGTCCGACAGGGACTCTCCGGTCGGGGCTTC.

This clonotype was detected ten times or more. This sequence joins TRBV29-1 and TRBJ2-7; 12 bases line up with TRBD1. Losses at the gene ends were 2 bases for V and 7 bases for J; bases not matched to a gene: 3. This CDR3 spans 13 amino acids. Germline-derived CDR1 and CDR2 are SQVTM and ANQGSEA. CDR3 sequence reads: CSVERDRGREQYF. The CDR3 DNA sequence: TGCAGCGTTGAAAGGGACAGGGGGCGGGAGCAGTACTTC.

In this sample, this clonotype turned up a few times. The V call is TRBV5-1, the J call TRBJ1-1; possibly TRBD1 for D (6 bases). The CDR3 extends over 14 amino acids. Germline lookup yields CDR1 SGHRS and CDR2 YFSETQ. Trimming left V 4 bases short and J 0 bases short, with 10 bases between. For the CDR3, the DNA is TGCGCCAGCAGCGAGAGGGGGATGAACACTGAAGCTTTCTTT. It specifies CASSERGMNTEAFF.

J is TRBJ1-6 and V is TRBV7-9; 9 bases are shared with TRBD1. Trimming removed 4 bases from V and 7 bases from J; junction bases left unmatched: 5. Per the germline V gene, CDR1 is SEHNR and CDR2 is FQNEAQ (reference sequence). This CDR3 has 15 residues. The CDR3 DNA sequence: TGTGCCAGCAGCTCACAGGGGGCGCGGAATTCACCCCTCCACTTT. Translating it yields CASSSQGARNSPLHF.

This clonotype showed up just a few times. The chain carries TRBV2 and TRBJ2-1, with 7 positions matching TRBD2. Trimming removed 6 bases from V and 8 bases from J; junction bases left unmatched: 10. The CDR3 spans 14 residues. Germline V CDR1 and CDR2: SNHLY, FYNNEI. In DNA form, the CDR3 reads TGTGCCAGCAGGCGGGAGATGGGTTTTTATGAGCAGTTCTTC. Protein: CASRREMGFYEQFF.

This clonotype was detected a few times. The chain couples TRBV27 to TRBJ2-4; TRBD1 aligns across 11 bases. Germline V gene data show CDR1 as MNHEY and CDR2 as SMNVEV (reference sequence). Trimming at V came to 5 bases and at J to 2 bases, leaving 5 bases not matched to a gene. CDR3 length: 16 amino acids. CDR3 residues: CASSLDRGLSKNIQYF. CDR3 in DNA: TGTGCCAGCAGTCTGGACAGGGGGCTGTCCAAAAACATTCAGTACTTC.

The rearrangement joins TRBV27 to TRBJ1-5, with 8 bases aligning to TRBD1. The ends lost 3 bases at V and 0 bases at J; junction bases unmatched: 10. The CDR3 totals 18 residues. Germline CDR1 reads MNHEY; CDR2 reads SMNVEV (reference sequence). DNA of the CDR3: TGTGCCAGCAGTTTCCCAGACAGGGGCACCTATAGCAATCAGCCCCAGCATTTT. This encodes CASSFPDRGTYSNQPQHF.

This clonotype has only a few counts. The chain combines TRBV20-1 with TRBJ2-1; D gene uncertain. This CDR3 is built from 11 residues. V was cut by 6 bases and J by 4 bases, with 7 bases left in between. The germline V gene encodes CDR1 DFQATT and CDR2 SNEGSKA (reference sequence). This CDR3 reads CSAKQYNEQFF. In DNA form, the CDR3 reads TGCAGTGCAAAACAGTACAATGAGCAGTTCTTC.

This chain links TRBV21-1 with TRBJ2-7; the tabulated D call, TRBD1, remains unverified against the DNA. TRBV21-1 has pseudogene status. CDR3 length: 14 amino acids. The CDR3 sequence: CASPRGGEPYEQYF. CDR3 DNA: TGTGCCAGCCCCCGAGGGGGGGAACCCTACGAGCAGTACTTC.

This clonotype was found many times. The V gene is TRBV15, the J gene TRBJ2-7, with D tentatively TRBD1 or TRBD2 (5 bases each). CDR1 is LNHNV, CDR2 YYDKDF, per germline (reference sequence). V dropped 1 base and J dropped 10 bases, with 14 bases sitting between them. The CDR3 contains 13 residues. CDR3 in DNA: TGTGCCACCAGCAGAGGAGTGGAGGACACCCAGTACTTC. Its protein is CATSRGVEDTQYF.

This clonotype came up once. The chain couples TRBV7-2 to TRBJ2-1; D might be TRBD1 or TRBD2, each matching 5 bases. Per the germline V gene, CDR1 is SGHTA and CDR2 is FQGNSA. This CDR3 region has 13 residues. Trimming took 4 bases from V and 10 from J, leaving 14 bases between them. CDR3 DNA sequence: TGTGCCAGCAGCTCTTGGGGGAGTGACGAGCAGTTCTTC. Protein: CASSSWGSDEQFF.

This clonotype was detected ten times or more. The J gene is TRBJ1-1, the V gene TRBV3-1, with D tentatively TRBD1 (5 bases). Deletions cut 3 bases from V and 1 base from J, with 12 bases between. The CDR3 extends over 15 amino acids. Per germline, CDR1 LGHDT and CDR2 YNNKEL (reference sequence). For the CDR3, the DNA is TGTGCCAGCAGCCATCATGGGACGGAGAACACTGAAGCTTTCTTT. Translating gives CASSHHGTENTEAFF. Combining the CDR3 with reference TRBV3-1 and TRBJ1-1 gives the whole variable domain DTAVSQTPKYLVTQMGNDKSIKCEQNLGHDTMYWYKQDSKKFLKIMFSYNNKELIINETVPNRFSPKSPDKAHLNLHINSLELGDSAVYFCASSHHGTENTEAFFGQGTRLTVV.

The sample holds a few counts of this clonotype. This chain joins TRBV5-1 and TRBJ2-7, with D unclear. Trimming cost V 0 bases and J 6 bases, with 13 bases left between them. CDR3 length: 14 residues. Germline assignment: CDR1 SGHRS and CDR2 YFSETQ. The CDR3 coding sequence is TGCGCCAGCAGCTTGGAAATGGGAAGTTTCGAGCAGTACTTC. Encoded protein: CASSLEMGSFEQYF.

The genes are TRBV20-1 and TRBJ2-7; 7 bases fit TRBD2. J was trimmed by 6 bases and V by 3 bases; bases with no gene match: 8. Germline V lookup: CDR1 DFQATT, CDR2 SNEGSKA (reference sequence). This CDR3 spans 13 amino acids. The CDR3 loop reads CSASPAGVGEQYF. For the CDR3, the DNA is TGCAGTGCTAGTCCCGCGGGAGTGGGCGAGCAGTACTTC.

The chain recombines TRBV5-1 with TRBJ2-7; the match to TRBD1 covers 8 bases. The trim removed 6 bases at V and 5 bases at J, leaving 10 bases unmatched. The CDR3 runs to 14 residues. CDR1 and CDR2 from the germline V gene are SGHRS and YFSETQ. CDR3 amino acids: CASTVTGGTDEQYF. The CDR3 DNA follows: TGCGCCAGCACCGTAACAGGGGGAACGGACGAGCAGTACTTC.

V gene TRBV7-6 combines with J gene TRBJ2-7; D tentatively reads TRBD1 or TRBD2 (5 bases each). Germline values: CDR1 SGHVS, CDR2 FNYEAQ. Deletions cut 4 bases from V and 2 bases from J, with 18 bases between. There are 16 residues in the CDR3. The CDR3 nucleotides are TGTGCCAGCAGCTCCTACGGGACGGGGAATACCTACGAGCAGTACTTC. Translating gives CASSSYGTGNTYEQYF.

This clonotype was counted ten times or more. The chain carries TRBV10-3 and TRBJ1-1; no clear D gene. CDR3 length: 16 amino acids. Germline V gene data show CDR1 as ENHRY and CDR2 as SYGVKD. V was shortened by 1 base and J by 0 bases, with 12 bases between the two germline ends. The CDR3 bases are TGTGCCATCAGTGAGTACAAGACCCTCATGAACACTGAAGCTTTCTTT. Its protein product is CAISEYKTLMNTEAFF.

About this clonotype itself: A much larger clone differs by one base, so this may be a read error. The chain has TRBV11-2 and TRBJ2-5; D is undetermined. CDR1 is SGHAT, CDR2 FQNNGV, per germline. V lost 3 bases and J 7 bases, leaving 12 bases between the germline ends. The CDR3 runs 13 residues. The CDR3, as DNA: TGTGCCAGCAGCTTCAATGTCGGAGCGACCCAGTACTTC. Its translation: CASSFNVGATQYF.

This clonotype was seen at least ten times. V and J are TRBV9 and TRBJ1-4; the match to TRBD1 covers 7 bases. V shed 3 bases, J shed 6 bases, and the junction held 2 bases outside the gene matches. The CDR3 is 13 residues long. The germline CDR1 and CDR2 sequences are SGDLS and YYNGEE. CDR3 sequence: CASSDDRDEKLFF. The CDR3 nucleotides read TGTGCCAGCAGCGATGACAGGGATGAAAAACTGTTTTTT.

The chain uses TRBV28 and TRBJ1-1; D gene uncertain. With 3 bases removed from V and 0 bases from J, the gap between germline ends came to 5 bases. Germline CDR1 MDHEN, CDR2 SYDVKM. The CDR3 is 13 amino acids. CDR3 sequence (DNA): TGTGCCAGCAGTTTCGGACTGAACACTGAAGCTTTCTTT. This sequence encodes CASSFGLNTEAFF.

This clonotype was detected ten times or more. CDR3 nucleotides: TGCAGTGTCCCTGGGCAGGGGGAGAATGAGCAGTTCTTC. Translated, it gives CSVPGQGENEQFF. This chain joins TRBV20-1 and TRBJ2-1; 7 positions agree with TRBD1. V trimming: 7 bases; J trimming: 7 bases; junction bases outside the gene matches: 10. The CDR3 spans 13 residues. Looked up from germline, CDR1 is DFQATT and CDR2 is SNEGSKA (reference sequence).

This chain uses TRBV3-1 with TRBJ1-5; 10 bases map to TRBD1. The CDR3 contains 19 residues. Germline trimming cut 2 bases from V and 2 bases from J; bases unmatched to any gene: 12. Looked up from germline, CDR1 is LGHDT and CDR2 is YNNKEL (reference sequence). The CDR3 region is CASSQKSGTGALGNQPQHF. DNA for the CDR3: TGTGCCAGCAGCCAAAAAAGCGGGACAGGGGCCTTGGGCAATCAGCCCCAGCATTTT.

The chain links TRBV12-3 or TRBV12-4 to TRBJ2-1; 7 bases match TRBD2. J was trimmed by 8 bases and V by 5 bases; bases with no gene match: 21. The CDR3 spans 18 residues. CDR3 nucleotide sequence: TGTGCCAGCAGTCCTCGCCGGGGGGTAGGTGGTTCTAGCTATGAGCAGTTCTTC. Protein: CASSPRRGVGGSSYEQFF.